A selection of T cell receptor beta chains follows, all from one sample in a study of T-cell memory formation after mild COVID-19. TCRdb called the 5' RACE reads again in MiXCR, with one record for every CDR3 protein. The sample has some 290,000 distinct CDR3 sequences; 15% to 20% are singletons. Sequenced input: PBMCs or a T cell subset sorted from them (not recorded which). These receptors all stem from a man aged 18 to 35 who had mild COVID-19 (a few samples of this study predate the infection). Cell type and time point are not known. CDR3s include the opening cysteine and the closing phenylalanine or tryptophan. D genes are given only for firm matches. Rows give clone size only sometimes, using once, few, many, or a class for an expanded clone.

clone size: .; D gene: TRBD1; V gene: TRBV9; J gene: TRBJ2-3; CDR3 DNA: TGTGCCAGCAGCGCCGAGGGACAGCCTCCCTCGGATACGCAGTATTTT; CDR3 protein: CASSAEGQPPSDTQYF
clone size: .; D gene: TRBD2; V gene: TRBV5-1; J gene: TRBJ2-5; CDR3 DNA: TGCGCCAGCTGCGGGGGGGGGATCGGAGAGACCCAGTACTTC; CDR3 protein: CASCGGGIGETQYF
clone size: few; D gene: .; V gene: TRBV5-6; J gene: TRBJ1-1; CDR3 DNA: TGTGCCAGCAGCTTGGTAGGGGCCGGGACTGAAGCTTTCTTT; CDR3 protein: CASSLVGAGTEAFF
clone size: few; D gene: .; V gene: TRBV12-3/TRBV12-4; J gene: TRBJ1-1; CDR3 DNA: TGTGCCAGCAGTTTGATCAGGGGAGCTGAAGCTTTCTTT; CDR3 protein: CASSLIRGAEAFF
clone size: many; D gene: .; V gene: TRBV4-1; J gene: TRBJ2-3; CDR3 DNA: TGCGCCAGCAGCCAAGAGGGCCCTCCGAACACAGATACGCAGTATTTT; CDR3 protein: CASSQEGPPNTDTQYF
clone size: .; D gene: .; V gene: TRBV19; J gene: TRBJ1-5; CDR3 DNA: TGTGCCAGTAGTTGGGGGGTAGGTCAGCCCCAGCATTTT; CDR3 protein: CASSWGVGQPQHF
clone size: .; D gene: TRBD2; V gene: TRBV13; J gene: TRBJ2-3; CDR3 DNA: TGTGCCAGCAGCTCCCTAGCGGGGGGAAGCACAGATACGCAGTATTTT; CDR3 protein: CASSSLAGGSTDTQYF
clone size: .; D gene: .; V gene: TRBV11-2; J gene: TRBJ2-2; CDR3 DNA: TGTGCCAGCATAGACAGGAAGTTTCCCGGGGAGCTGTTTTTT; CDR3 protein: CASIDRKFPGELFF
clone size: .; D gene: TRBD1; V gene: TRBV23-1; J gene: TRBJ2-1; CDR3 DNA: TGCGCCAGCAGTTGGGGACAGTACAATGAGCAGTTCTTC; CDR3 protein: CASSWGQYNEQFF
clone size: many; D gene: .; V gene: TRBV6-2/TRBV6-3; J gene: TRBJ2-7; CDR3 DNA: TGTGCCAGCGGTCCTGTGGGGACCTCCTACGAGCAGTACTTC; CDR3 protein: CASGPVGTSYEQYF
clone size: few; D gene: .; V gene: TRBV4-1; J gene: TRBJ1-6; CDR3 DNA: TGCGCCAGCAGCCTTTCTAGGGACGGGAGCTCCTATAATTCACCCCTCCACTTT; CDR3 protein: CASSLSRDGSSYNSPLHF
clone size: .; D gene: .; V gene: TRBV25-1; J gene: TRBJ1-5; CDR3 DNA: TGTGCCAGCAGTGAATCGGGGGGGTATAGCAATCAGCCCCAGCATTTT; CDR3 protein: CASSESGGYSNQPQHF
clone size: many; D gene: TRBD1; V gene: TRBV7-2; J gene: TRBJ2-7; CDR3 DNA: TGTGCCAGCAGCTTAGATAGGGGACAGGGGAAAACTAACTTC; CDR3 protein: CASSLDRGQGKTNF
clone size: few; D gene: TRBD1; V gene: TRBV7-2; J gene: TRBJ2-4; CDR3 DNA: TGTGCCAGCAGCTTAGTTTCCAGGGGGGCCAAAAACATTCAGTACTTC; CDR3 protein: CASSLVSRGAKNIQYF
clone size: .; D gene: .; V gene: TRBV5-1; J gene: TRBJ1-2; CDR3 DNA: TGCGCCAGCCCCCCCCCGCGGACAGAAACCTTCTATGGCTACACCTTC; CDR3 protein: CASPPPRTETFYGYTF
clone size: .; D gene: .; V gene: TRBV14; J gene: TRBJ2-3; CDR3 DNA: TGTGCCAGCAGCCATAAGCAATCTAGCACAGATACGCAGTATTTT; CDR3 protein: CASSHKQSSTDTQYF
clone size: .; D gene: .; V gene: TRBV2; J gene: TRBJ2-7; CDR3 DNA: TGTGCCAGCAGGAGGTCGGTGTTGGGTAGCGTGCAGTACTTC; CDR3 protein: CASRRSVLGSVQYF
clone size: many; D gene: TRBD1; V gene: TRBV12-3/TRBV12-4; J gene: TRBJ2-3; CDR3 DNA: TGTGCCAGCAGCCGCGGGACAGGGCTTGGAGATACGCAGTATTTT; CDR3 protein: CASSRGTGLGDTQYF
clone size: many; D gene: .; V gene: TRBV10-3; J gene: TRBJ2-6; CDR3 DNA: TGTGCCATCGAGGCGGCTGGGGCCAACGTCCTGACTTTC; CDR3 protein: CAIEAAGANVLTF
clone size: few; D gene: TRBD2; V gene: TRBV6-2/TRBV6-3; J gene: TRBJ2-4; CDR3 DNA: TGTGCCAGCAGTGGGACTAGCGGGGGAGACATTCAGTACTTC; CDR3 protein: CASSGTSGGDIQYF
clone size: .; D gene: .; V gene: TRBV6-6; J gene: TRBJ2-3; CDR3 DNA: TGTGCCAGCAGTTACCAAGTGACTAGGACCGCAGATACGCAGTATTTT; CDR3 protein: CASSYQVTRTADTQYF
clone size: few; D gene: .; V gene: TRBV7-9; J gene: TRBJ2-2; CDR3 DNA: TGTGCCAGCAGCCCCCCCCGCGGGCAGAAGACCGGGGAGCTGTTTTTT; CDR3 protein: CASSPPRGQKTGELFF
clone size: few; D gene: .; V gene: TRBV21-1; J gene: TRBJ2-5; CDR3 DNA: TGTGCCAGCAGCGCCGGGACAGGCATCCAAGAGACCCAGTACTTC; CDR3 protein: CASSAGTGIQETQYF
clone size: .; D gene: TRBD1; V gene: TRBV18; J gene: TRBJ1-6; CDR3 DNA: TGTGCCAGCTCATTAACCGGGACAGCCTATAATTCACCCCTCCACTTT; CDR3 protein: CASSLTGTAYNSPLHF
clone size: many; D gene: .; V gene: TRBV4-2; J gene: TRBJ2-1; CDR3 DNA: TGTGCCAGCAGCCAAGATTCCCCGGGAGCCTACAATGAGCAGTTCTTC; CDR3 protein: CASSQDSPGAYNEQFF
clone size: many; D gene: TRBD1; V gene: TRBV2; J gene: TRBJ1-4; CDR3 DNA: TGTGCCAGCAGTGACGGGACAGGGGAAAAACTGTTTTTT; CDR3 protein: CASSDGTGEKLFF
clone size: few; D gene: TRBD2; V gene: TRBV7-9; J gene: TRBJ2-7; CDR3 DNA: TGTGCCAGCAGCTTAGAAGCGGGGGCCCTAATCTTC; CDR3 protein: CASSLEAGALIF
clone size: .; D gene: .; V gene: TRBV12-3/TRBV12-4; J gene: TRBJ1-1; CDR3 DNA: TGTGCCAGCAGTTCCGAGGGAGCATACACTGAAGCTTTCTTT; CDR3 protein: CASSSEGAYTEAFF
clone size: few; D gene: .; V gene: TRBV24-1; J gene: TRBJ2-3; CDR3 DNA: TGTGCCACCAGTGATTTGACCCGGGATAGAGCAGATACGCAGTATTTT; CDR3 protein: CATSDLTRDRADTQYF
clone size: .; D gene: .; V gene: TRBV12-3/TRBV12-4; J gene: TRBJ1-5; CDR3 DNA: TGTGCCAGCAGTTTAATCCAGGGAAATCTCAATCAGCCCCAGCATTTT; CDR3 protein: CASSLIQGNLNQPQHF
clone size: .; D gene: .; V gene: TRBV27; J gene: TRBJ1-1; CDR3 DNA: TGTGCCAGCAGTCCCTGGGGTTCGACTGAAGCTTTCTTT; CDR3 protein: CASSPWGSTEAFF
clone size: .; D gene: TRBD1; V gene: TRBV4-1; J gene: TRBJ1-1; CDR3 DNA: TGCGCCAGCAGCCACCCACAGGGGGCGACCACTGAAGCTTTCTTT; CDR3 protein: CASSHPQGATTEAFF
clone size: many; D gene: .; V gene: TRBV6-6; J gene: TRBJ1-5; CDR3 DNA: TGTGCCAGCAGTTGGGGGTCTAATCAGCCCCAGCATTTT; CDR3 protein: CASSWGSNQPQHF
clone size: few; D gene: TRBD2; V gene: TRBV20-1; J gene: TRBJ2-5; CDR3 DNA: TGCAGTGCTCGGCTAGCGGGGGGCCTTGAGACCCAGTACTTC; CDR3 protein: CSARLAGGLETQYF
clone size: few; D gene: .; V gene: TRBV4-1; J gene: TRBJ1-2; CDR3 DNA: TGCGCCAGCAGCCAAACCGGGACTGACCTCTATGGCTACACCTTC; CDR3 protein: CASSQTGTDLYGYTF
clone size: .; D gene: TRBD2; V gene: TRBV7-2; J gene: TRBJ2-3; CDR3 DNA: TGTGCCAGCAGCGAAGCGTCGAGCGGGGGGTCGGATACGCAGTATTTT; CDR3 protein: CASSEASSGGSDTQYF
clone size: .; D gene: .; V gene: TRBV7-9; J gene: TRBJ1-2; CDR3 DNA: TGTGCCAGCAGCTTGACAGAAAGTAACTATGGCTACACCTTC; CDR3 protein: CASSLTESNYGYTF
clone size: .; D gene: .; V gene: TRBV7-6; J gene: TRBJ1-4; CDR3 DNA: TGTGCCAGCAGCTTTCGTGCAACTAATGAAAAACTGTTTTTT; CDR3 protein: CASSFRATNEKLFF
clone size: few; D gene: .; V gene: TRBV20-1; J gene: TRBJ2-2; CDR3 DNA: TGCAGTGCTGCTCTCGGTCCCTTGAACACCGGGGAGCTGTTTTTT; CDR3 protein: CSAALGPLNTGELFF
clone size: .; D gene: .; V gene: TRBV2; J gene: TRBJ1-2; CDR3 DNA: TGTGCCAGCAAGGGGAGCCTTCTTTCGAACACCTTC; CDR3 protein: CASKGSLLSNTF
clone size: .; D gene: .; V gene: TRBV7-8; J gene: TRBJ2-3; CDR3 DNA: TGTGCCAGCAGCTTATTAGCAGAAACCCAGACGGATACGCAGTATTTT; CDR3 protein: CASSLLAETQTDTQYF
clone size: .; D gene: .; V gene: TRBV19; J gene: TRBJ1-2; CDR3 DNA: TGTGCCAGTAGTAGGGCCGGGAGTAACTATGGCTACACCTTC; CDR3 protein: CASSRAGSNYGYTF
clone size: .; D gene: .; V gene: TRBV30; J gene: TRBJ1-3; CDR3 DNA: TGTGCCTGGACTCCCGGGGAAGGAAACACCATATATTTT; CDR3 protein: CAWTPGEGNTIYF
clone size: many; D gene: TRBD2; V gene: TRBV3-1; J gene: TRBJ2-4; CDR3 DNA: TGTGCCAGCAGCCTTCGGGGGGGAAACATTCAGTACTTC; CDR3 protein: CASSLRGGNIQYF
clone size: few; D gene: TRBD2; V gene: TRBV12-3/TRBV12-4; J gene: TRBJ2-7; CDR3 DNA: TGTGCCAGCAGACTAGCGGGGGGGTACGAGCAGTACTTC; CDR3 protein: CASRLAGGYEQYF
clone size: .; D gene: .; V gene: TRBV20-1; J gene: TRBJ2-3; CDR3 DNA: TGCAGTGCTAGCCCTGGGGTTAGAGATACGCAGTATTTT; CDR3 protein: CSASPGVRDTQYF
clone size: .; D gene: .; V gene: TRBV7-9; J gene: TRBJ1-1; CDR3 DNA: TGTGCCAGCAGCTCCCACAGGGACCCCGCTGAAGCTTTCTTT; CDR3 protein: CASSSHRDPAEAFF
clone size: few; D gene: TRBD2; V gene: TRBV2; J gene: TRBJ2-5; CDR3 DNA: TGTGCCAGCAGGGTACTAGCGGGGGGGCAGGAGACCCAGTACTTC; CDR3 protein: CASRVLAGGQETQYF
clone size: .; D gene: .; V gene: TRBV27; J gene: TRBJ1-2; CDR3 DNA: TGTGCCAGCGGAAGGACTAACTATGGCTACACCTTC; CDR3 protein: CASGRTNYGYTF
clone size: .; D gene: .; V gene: TRBV20-1; J gene: TRBJ1-1; CDR3 DNA: TGCAGTGCTAGAAAGAGGGGAAACACTGAAGCTTTCTTT; CDR3 protein: CSARKRGNTEAFF